A selection of T cell receptor beta chains follows, all from one sample in a study of blood T cells in healthy people across ages. TCRdb processed the 5' RACE reads anew with MiXCR; each CDR3 protein has one entry. This table holds approximately 900,000 distinct CDR3 sequences, around 29% found once. The same data also contributed to another study, on T cells of mothers and their children.

The specimen was blood. All receptors derive from a middle-aged woman in good health. CDR3s include the opening cysteine and the closing phenylalanine or tryptophan. Fields, in order: V gene, J gene, D gene, clone size, CDR3 DNA, CDR3 protein. The D gene is left open where the match is weak. Expanded clones get a size class; other rows say once, few or many, or leave the size out.

v_call: TRBV5-1; j_call: TRBJ1-6; d_call: .; clone_size: .; cdr3_nt: TGCGCCAGCAGCTTGGCTTATCCGAAGGGCGGTGGTTCACCCCTCCACTTT; cdr3_aa: CASSLAYPKGGGSPLHF
v_call: TRBV5-6; j_call: TRBJ2-1; d_call: .; clone_size: many; cdr3_nt: TGTGCCAGCAGCCAGGGATCTCCCCCAGAGCAGTTCTTC; cdr3_aa: CASSQGSPPEQFF
v_call: TRBV20-1; j_call: TRBJ2-7; d_call: TRBD2; clone_size: .; cdr3_nt: TGCAGTGCTAGAGAATTTGTAGCGGGGGGTACCTACGAGCAGTACTTC; cdr3_aa: CSAREFVAGGTYEQYF
v_call: TRBV30; j_call: TRBJ1-6; d_call: TRBD1; clone_size: many; cdr3_nt: TGTGCCTGGAGTGTACTCTCCGGGACAGAAATATATAATTCACCCCTCCACTTT; cdr3_aa: CAWSVLSGTEIYNSPLHF
v_call: TRBV10-3; j_call: TRBJ2-7; d_call: .; clone_size: .; cdr3_nt: TGTGCCGTCGGAAGGGAGGGGGTATACGAGCAGTACTTC; cdr3_aa: CAVGREGVYEQYF
v_call: TRBV5-1; j_call: TRBJ2-1; d_call: TRBD2; clone_size: many; cdr3_nt: TGCGCCAGCAGCTTGGAAACGGGGGGAGATGAGCAGTTCTTC; cdr3_aa: CASSLETGGDEQFF
v_call: TRBV12-3/TRBV12-4; j_call: TRBJ2-3; d_call: .; clone_size: .; cdr3_nt: TGTGCCAGCAGCACGCGGGGAGCGCGCACAGATACGGAGTATTTT; cdr3_aa: CASSTRGARTDTEYF
v_call: TRBV2; j_call: TRBJ2-3; d_call: .; clone_size: few; cdr3_nt: TGTGCCAGCAGTGGTCGGTGGCGGATTGCAGATACGCAGTATTTT; cdr3_aa: CASSGRWRIADTQYF
v_call: TRBV2; j_call: TRBJ2-6; d_call: .; clone_size: many; cdr3_nt: TGTGCCAGCACGGAGGGGTGGTCTGGGGCCAACGTCCTGACTTTC; cdr3_aa: CASTEGWSGANVLTF
v_call: TRBV5-1; j_call: TRBJ1-2; d_call: .; clone_size: few; cdr3_nt: TGCGCCAGCAGCTTGTTTTCAGTGCGGCAGGGAGGAAACACCTTC; cdr3_aa: CASSLFSVRQGGNTF
v_call: TRBV7-8; j_call: TRBJ2-5; d_call: .; clone_size: .; cdr3_nt: TGTGCCAGCTCGGGACAAAAAGAGACCCGGTACTTC; cdr3_aa: CASSGQKETRYF
v_call: TRBV20-1; j_call: TRBJ1-3; d_call: TRBD1; clone_size: .; cdr3_nt: TGCAGTGCTGCGGGGGACAGGAGATTAAACACCATATATTTT; cdr3_aa: CSAAGDRRLNTIYF
v_call: TRBV27; j_call: TRBJ2-1; d_call: .; clone_size: few; cdr3_nt: TGTGCCAGCAGTTTAATTGGCGGCAGGGCGATATATGAGCAGTTCTTC; cdr3_aa: CASSLIGGRAIYEQFF
v_call: TRBV7-9; j_call: TRBJ2-4; d_call: .; clone_size: .; cdr3_nt: TGTGCCAGCAGCTTAGCCCGGGGGGCGGCCAAAAACATTCAGTACTTC; cdr3_aa: CASSLARGAAKNIQYF
v_call: TRBV28; j_call: TRBJ1-1; d_call: .; clone_size: few; cdr3_nt: TGTGCCAGCTACTATTACACTGAAGCTTTCTTT; cdr3_aa: CASYYYTEAFF
v_call: TRBV5-4; j_call: TRBJ2-3; d_call: TRBD2; clone_size: .; cdr3_nt: TGTGCCAGCAGCCCGGGGGGGGTTCTCACAGATACGCAGTATTTT; cdr3_aa: CASSPGGVLTDTQYF
v_call: TRBV9; j_call: TRBJ2-1; d_call: .; clone_size: many; cdr3_nt: TGTGCCAGCAGCATACAGGGCAAGACCAATGAGCAGTTCTTC; cdr3_aa: CASSIQGKTNEQFF
v_call: TRBV5-1; j_call: TRBJ1-4; d_call: .; clone_size: .; cdr3_nt: TGCGCCAGCAGCCGGACGGGCCTTTCAACTAATGAAAAACTGTTTTTT; cdr3_aa: CASSRTGLSTNEKLFF
v_call: TRBV11-2; j_call: TRBJ1-2; d_call: .; clone_size: many; cdr3_nt: TGTGCCAGCAGCTTAGATTGGATGGGAGGAGGCTACACCTTC; cdr3_aa: CASSLDWMGGGYTF
v_call: TRBV5-6; j_call: TRBJ2-7; d_call: TRBD1; clone_size: many; cdr3_nt: TGTGCCAGCAGCCCCGGGACAGGGGCCTTTTACGAGCAGTACTTC; cdr3_aa: CASSPGTGAFYEQYF
v_call: TRBV29-1; j_call: TRBJ1-4; d_call: TRBD1; clone_size: .; cdr3_nt: TGCAGCGTCCTCGGGACAGACCATAATGAAAAACTGTTTTTT; cdr3_aa: CSVLGTDHNEKLFF
v_call: TRBV7-9; j_call: TRBJ2-5; d_call: .; clone_size: .; cdr3_nt: TGTGCCAGCAGCCGAACAGGGCCCCTGCCAGAGACCCAGTACTTC; cdr3_aa: CASSRTGPLPETQYF
v_call: TRBV12-3/TRBV12-4; j_call: TRBJ2-3; d_call: TRBD1; clone_size: .; cdr3_nt: TGTGCCAGCAGTCGGTACAGGGGAGAAACAGATACGCAGTATTTT; cdr3_aa: CASSRYRGETDTQYF
v_call: TRBV20-1; j_call: TRBJ2-7; d_call: .; clone_size: many; cdr3_nt: TGCAGTGCTCACAGGGTGTTGTCCTCCTACGAGCAGTACTTC; cdr3_aa: CSAHRVLSSYEQYF
v_call: TRBV7-3; j_call: TRBJ1-6; d_call: .; clone_size: few; cdr3_nt: TGTGCCAGCAGCTTGAGACCCGGGACGGCGTTTAATTCACCCCTCCACTTT; cdr3_aa: CASSLRPGTAFNSPLHF
v_call: TRBV20-1; j_call: TRBJ1-4; d_call: .; clone_size: many; cdr3_nt: TGCAGTGCTAGAGATCCACTTAGGGCAACTAATGAAAAACTGTTTTTT; cdr3_aa: CSARDPLRATNEKLFF
v_call: TRBV24-1; j_call: TRBJ2-1; d_call: TRBD2; clone_size: .; cdr3_nt: TGTGCCACCAGTGATGGAGGTAGCGGGAGGACCTACAATGAGCAGTTCTTC; cdr3_aa: CATSDGGSGRTYNEQFF
v_call: TRBV3-1; j_call: TRBJ2-1; d_call: .; clone_size: .; cdr3_nt: TGTGCCAGCAGCCCCGGACATAGAGGGTACAATGAGCAGTTCTTC; cdr3_aa: CASSPGHRGYNEQFF
v_call: TRBV3-1; j_call: TRBJ2-7; d_call: .; clone_size: .; cdr3_nt: TGTGCCAGCAGCCCCCGGACAGTTTCCCCCTACGAGCAGTACTTC; cdr3_aa: CASSPRTVSPYEQYF
v_call: TRBV5-1; j_call: TRBJ1-2; d_call: .; clone_size: many; cdr3_nt: TGCGCCAGCCGGCGGACATACACTAGTTCTAACTATGGCTACACCTTC; cdr3_aa: CASRRTYTSSNYGYTF
v_call: TRBV3-1; j_call: TRBJ1-2; d_call: TRBD1; clone_size: .; cdr3_nt: TGTGCCAGCAGCCGGAGGGACAGAGGCTACACCTTC; cdr3_aa: CASSRRDRGYTF
v_call: TRBV6-4; j_call: TRBJ2-3; d_call: TRBD2; clone_size: few; cdr3_nt: TGTGCCAGCAGTGAGGGGACTAGCGCAGATACGCAGTATTTT; cdr3_aa: CASSEGTSADTQYF
v_call: TRBV5-1; j_call: TRBJ2-1; d_call: TRBD1; clone_size: few; cdr3_nt: TGCGCCAGCAGCTTGGAGAGGACAGGGGTCAATGAGCAGTTCTTC; cdr3_aa: CASSLERTGVNEQFF
v_call: TRBV20-1; j_call: TRBJ1-1; d_call: .; clone_size: .; cdr3_nt: TGCAGTGCTGGAACTCGGGGGGGTACTGAAGCTTTCTTT; cdr3_aa: CSAGTRGGTEAFF
v_call: TRBV7-2; j_call: TRBJ2-5; d_call: .; clone_size: .; cdr3_nt: TGTGCCAGCAGCTCCATGGTTGGAGAGACCCAGTACTTC; cdr3_aa: CASSSMVGETQYF
v_call: TRBV4-1; j_call: TRBJ1-2; d_call: .; clone_size: few; cdr3_nt: TGCGCCAGCAGCCAAGATAGGGGTGGGGATGGCTACACCTTC; cdr3_aa: CASSQDRGGDGYTF
v_call: TRBV27; j_call: TRBJ2-7; d_call: .; clone_size: few; cdr3_nt: TGTGCCAGCAGCCCTCAGGGCACCACGCCTCGGGAGCAGTACTTC; cdr3_aa: CASSPQGTTPREQYF
v_call: TRBV6-2/TRBV6-3; j_call: TRBJ2-3; d_call: TRBD1; clone_size: few; cdr3_nt: TGTGCCACCGAGGGACAGACGCAGTATTTT; cdr3_aa: CATEGQTQYF
v_call: TRBV7-6; j_call: TRBJ2-1; d_call: .; clone_size: few; cdr3_nt: TGTGCCAGCAGCCAGCAGCCAGGGGGGGGGGCCAATGAGCAGTTCTTC; cdr3_aa: CASSQQPGGGANEQFF
v_call: TRBV5-1; j_call: TRBJ2-7; d_call: .; clone_size: .; cdr3_nt: TGCGCCAGTAACACCGGGACCGGAGACTACGAGCAGTACTTC; cdr3_aa: CASNTGTGDYEQYF
v_call: TRBV5-8; j_call: TRBJ2-5; d_call: .; clone_size: many; cdr3_nt: TGTGCCAGCAGCTTCTTTCTATATCGACCGGGAAGCGAAGGGGAGACCCAGTACTTC; cdr3_aa: CASSFFLYRPGSEGETQYF
v_call: TRBV12-3/TRBV12-4; j_call: TRBJ2-1; d_call: TRBD2; clone_size: .; cdr3_nt: TGTGCCAGCAGCCCGCGCTTAGCGGGGGGCAATCAGGGTGGGAATGAGCAGTTCTTC; cdr3_aa: CASSPRLAGGNQGGNEQFF
v_call: TRBV30; j_call: TRBJ1-2; d_call: .; clone_size: .; cdr3_nt: TGTGCCTGGAGTGTTTGGGGAGTCGATGGCTACACCTTC; cdr3_aa: CAWSVWGVDGYTF
v_call: TRBV29-1; j_call: TRBJ1-4; d_call: .; clone_size: few; cdr3_nt: TGCAGCGTTTTGGCAGGTGATGAAAAACGGTTTTTT; cdr3_aa: CSVLAGDEKRFF
v_call: TRBV6-2/TRBV6-3; j_call: TRBJ1-2; d_call: .; clone_size: many; cdr3_nt: TGTGCCAGCAGTTACTCGAAGGCACTAGACTATGGCTACACCTTC; cdr3_aa: CASSYSKALDYGYTF
v_call: TRBV2; j_call: TRBJ2-5; d_call: TRBD1; clone_size: .; cdr3_nt: TGTACCAGCAGGACAGGGGCAGGTTATCAAGAGACCCAGTACTTC; cdr3_aa: CTSRTGAGYQETQYF
v_call: TRBV7-9; j_call: TRBJ1-4; d_call: .; clone_size: few; cdr3_nt: TGTGCCAGCAGCCCTCTCACGGGACCCCTTAATGAAAAACTGTTTTTT; cdr3_aa: CASSPLTGPLNEKLFF
v_call: TRBV6-2/TRBV6-3; j_call: TRBJ2-7; d_call: TRBD1; clone_size: .; cdr3_nt: TGTGCCAGCAGTTACACCTACCTACGGGACAGGAGCTCCTACGAGCAGTACTTC; cdr3_aa: CASSYTYLRDRSSYEQYF